Included here is one T cell receptor beta chain sequence, with context. The antigen is undetermined. Trimming took 9 bases from V and 4 from J; bases not matched to a gene: 8. The CDR3 totals 14 residues. CDR1 is MDHEN, CDR2 SYDVKM, per germline. This sample was taken from a study of radiation and T cells in renal cell carcinoma. The time point here: baseline pretreatment blood. Treatment specified: 15 Gy SBRT to primary tumor, nephrectomy 4 weeks later. Blood was sampled at baseline, 2 weeks and 4 weeks after SBRT. The tumor was a clear cell renal cell carcinoma. The table came from immunoSEQ multiplex PCR; TCRdb's copy has only in-frame clones and leaves some out. This table holds approximately 120,000 clones, roughly four fifths found once. Study-wide results and caveats: No pretreatment tumor biopsies were available for baseline clonotypes.

The chain links TRBV28 to TRBJ2-1; TRBD1 aligns across 8 bases. The clonotype was recovered from a woman aged 60 to 75 with renal cell carcinoma. Specimen: blood, collected from a patient whose treatment included radiotherapy and nephrectomy. CDR3 sequence reads: CARRTGGIYNEQFF. The CDR3, as DNA: TGTGCCAGGAGAACAGGGGGGATTTACAATGAGCAGTTCTTC. The variable domain in full, with the rest retrieved from reference TRBV28 and TRBJ2-1, is DVKVTQSSRYLVKRTGEKVFLECVQDMDHENMFWYRQDPGLGLRLIYFSYDVKMKEKGDIPEGYSVSREKKERFSLILESASTNQTSMYLCARRTGGIYNEQFFGPGTRLTVL.